A single sample is the source of the 23 T cell receptor beta chains below, sequenced in a study of patients and donors after allogeneic stem cell transplantation. Using its own MiXCR run on the RT-PCR reads, TCRdb lists one record per CDR3 protein. The sample lists about 410,000 distinct CDR3 sequences; around 15% were seen once. Material: blood, either unsorted or a sorted T cell fraction (not recorded which). All receptors come from a human donor who was either an allogeneic HSCT recipient or a stem cell or donor lymphocyte infusion donor (not recorded which). It is not recorded whose cells these are; they may come from a transplant donor.

This clonotype has only a few counts. The CDR3 region has the DNA TGTGCCAGCAGCCCCGGGGGGTCTGGAAACACCATATATTTT. It translates to CASSPGGSGNTIYF. The V gene is TRBV6-1, the J gene TRBJ1-3; D perhaps matches TRBD1 (5 bases). The V gene's germline CDR1 is MNHNS and CDR2 SASEGT. This CDR3 spans 14 amino acids. The V end was cut by 6 bases, the J end by 1 base, with 10 bases between.

This clonotype occurred a few times. The gene calls are TRBV10-3 and TRBJ2-1; D unresolved. In germline, CDR1 is ENHRY, CDR2 SYGVKD. Trimming removed 4 bases at V and 3 bases at J, with 7 bases between. The CDR3 length is 13 residues. CDR3: CAISGTNYNEQFF. The CDR3 coding sequence is TGTGCCATCAGTGGGACGAACTACAATGAGCAGTTCTTC.

The rearrangement joins TRBV20-1 to TRBJ1-2; possible D gene TRBD1, 5 bases. The germline V gene has CDR1 DFQATT and CDR2 SNEGSKA (reference sequence). CDR3 length: 16 amino acids. V gave up 0 bases and J gave up 4 bases, with 18 bases separating them. The CDR3 DNA follows: TGCAGTGCTAGAGATCCGCGTAGCGGGGCCGGCTATGGCTACACCTTC. As protein: CSARDPRSGAGYGYTF.

In this sample, this clonotype turned up many times. The CDR3 nucleotides read TGTGCCAGCAGCGTTGGGGACACTGAAGCTTTCTTT. Its protein product is CASSVGDTEAFF. The J gene is TRBJ1-1, the V gene TRBV2; the D is unclear. Per the germline V gene, CDR1 is SNHLY and CDR2 is FYNNEI. The CDR3 loop spans 12 amino acids. V was cut by 6 bases and J by 3 bases, with 8 bases left in between.

This clonotype was counted a few times. CDR3 coding DNA: TGTGCCAGCAGTTATCGCACCGGGGAGCTGTTTTTT. Translation gives CASSYRTGELFF. The chain uses TRBV3-1 and TRBJ2-2; D is undetermined. Germline CDR1 is LGHDT and CDR2 is YNNKEL (reference sequence). Trimming pared 6 bases from V and 4 bases from J, leaving 6 bases between. CDR3 length: 12 amino acids.

The gene calls are TRBV10-3 and TRBJ1-6, with TRBD1 matching 10 bases. In germline, CDR1 is ENHRY, CDR2 SYGVKD. This CDR3 region has 15 residues. V dropped 7 bases and J dropped 10; count of bases not matched to a gene: 10. The CDR3 reads CAITRTGGMRSPLHF. As DNA, the CDR3 is TGTGCCATCACCCGGACAGGGGGAATGAGGTCACCCCTCCACTTT.

The V call is TRBV6-5, the J call TRBJ1-5; D gene unclear. Germline V gene data show CDR1 as MNHEY and CDR2 as SVGAGI. V was pared by 4 bases and J by 0 bases, with 7 bases between. The CDR3 consists of 14 residues. The CDR3 bases are TGTGCCAGCAGTTCCAGTTATAGCAATCAGCCCCAGCATTTT. It yields the protein CASSSSYSNQPQHF.

The V and J genes are TRBV3-1 and TRBJ2-2; 7 bases match TRBD1. The CDR3 consists of 17 residues. Germline loops: CDR1 LGHDT, CDR2 YNNKEL (reference sequence). Trimming removed 4 bases from V and 0 bases from J; junction bases left unmatched: 8. CDR3 DNA: TGTGCCAGCAGCCTTCGACAGGGTGGGTCGAACACCGGGGAGCTGTTTTTT. This sequence encodes CASSLRQGGSNTGELFF.

This clonotype was found a few times. The CDR3 sequence: CASNRTKNTGELFF. In DNA, the CDR3 is TGTGCCAGTAACAGGACCAAGAACACCGGGGAGCTGTTTTTT. The chain recombines TRBV19 with TRBJ2-2, with D possibly TRBD1 on 5 matching bases. Germline lookup yields CDR1 LNHDA and CDR2 SQIVND (reference sequence). This CDR3 contains 14 residues. Trimming took off 7 bases at V and 1 base at J, with 10 bases between the two ends.

This clonotype has just a few counts. The chain joins TRBV7-3 to TRBJ2-2, with D unclear. Trimming left V 0 bases short and J 1 base short, with 12 bases between. Germline values: CDR1 SGHTA, CDR2 FQGTGA. The CDR3 has 17 amino acids. The CDR3, as DNA: TGTGCCAGCAGCTTAACGTGGCGGACCAAGAACACCGGGGAGCTGTTTTTT. Translation: CASSLTWRTKNTGELFF.

The rearrangement uses TRBV3-1 and TRBJ2-1; 7 bases line up with TRBD2. With 5 bases clipped from V and 6 bases from J, the junction kept 7 bases outside the gene matches. The CDR3 is 14 amino acids. Germline V gene sequence: CDR1 LGHDT, CDR2 YNNKEL (reference sequence). The CDR3 region is CASSTRTRGNEQFF. The DNA of the CDR3 is TGTGCCAGCAGCACGCGGACTAGGGGCAATGAGCAGTTCTTC.

V is TRBV5-1 and J is TRBJ2-1; D possibly corresponds to TRBD2 (5 bases). CDR1 is SGHRS, CDR2 YFSETQ, per germline. The germline V and J ends were trimmed by 0 bases and 5 bases, with 9 bases remaining between them. This CDR3 region has 14 residues. CDR3 protein: CASSLAVTNNEQFF. CDR3 sequence (DNA): TGCGCCAGCAGCTTGGCCGTGACTAACAATGAGCAGTTCTTC. The variable domain in full, completed from reference TRBV5-1 and TRBJ2-1, reads KAGVTQTPRYLIKTRGQQVTLSCSPISGHRSVSWYQQTPGQGLQFLFEYFSETQRNKGNFPGRFSGRQFSNSRSEMNVSTLELGDSALYLCASSLAVTNNEQFFGPGTRLTVL.

The J gene is TRBJ2-7, the V gene TRBV20-1; tentative D call: TRBD1 (6 bases). V was shortened by 3 bases and J by 3 bases, with 15 bases between the two germline ends. Germline CDR1 reads DFQATT; CDR2 reads SNEGSKA (reference sequence). This CDR3 has 14 residues. CDR3 region: CSASIQGKGYEQYF. In DNA, the CDR3 is TGCAGTGCTAGTATACAGGGAAAGGGCTACGAGCAGTACTTC.

This clonotype was picked up a small number of times. The chain joins TRBV6-2 or TRBV6-3 to TRBJ2-1, with 13 bases fitting TRBD2. The CDR3 consists of 16 residues. V shed 2 bases, J shed 4 bases, and the junction held 2 bases outside the gene matches. Looked up from germline, CDR1 is MNHEY and CDR2 is SVGEGT. CDR3 coding DNA: TGTGCCAGCAGTTACCCGACTAGCGGGGGGTACAATGAGCAGTTCTTC. Its protein product is CASSYPTSGGYNEQFF.

The genes are TRBV20-1 and TRBJ1-1, with D unresolved. Germline CDR1 is DFQATT and CDR2 is SNEGSKA (reference sequence). The CDR3 has 16 amino acids. V was pared by 0 bases and J by 10 bases, with 24 bases between. DNA of the CDR3: TGCAGTGCTAGAGATCTTGGGCGGCCGGAGGGAATCGGAGCTTTCTTT. Its translation: CSARDLGRPEGIGAFF.

The rearrangement uses TRBV6-2 or TRBV6-3 and TRBJ2-1; D call uncertain. The length of the CDR3 is 18 residues. Germline V gives CDR1 MNHEY, CDR2 SVGEGT. Trimming took off 2 bases at V and 0 bases at J, with 17 bases between the two ends. The CDR3 sequence: CASSYPSRQSSSYNEQFF. The CDR3 region has the DNA TGTGCCAGCAGTTACCCTAGTCGGCAGTCGAGCTCCTACAATGAGCAGTTCTTC.

This clonotype was picked up a small number of times. This chain links TRBV25-1 with TRBJ1-1; no firm D call. CDR3 length equals 14 residues. CDR1 MGHDK and CDR2 SYGVNS come from the germline V gene. Trimming left V 4 bases short and J 9 bases short, with 18 bases between. DNA of the CDR3: TGTGCCAGCAGTGGACCGGGCCCCGTCGCGAAAGCTTTCTTT. It specifies CASSGPGPVAKAFF.

This clonotype was recorded a few times. The chain carries TRBV6-5 and TRBJ1-1; D is unclear. CDR3 length: 13 residues. The germline V gene encodes CDR1 MNHEY and CDR2 SVGAGI. The ends were cut back, 0 bases at V and 1 base at J, with 3 bases in the middle. The CDR3 spells CASSYSENTEAFF. The DNA for the CDR3 is TGTGCCAGCAGTTACTCTGAGAACACTGAAGCTTTCTTT.

The chain has TRBV9 and TRBJ1-2; D is ambiguous. V dropped 4 bases and J dropped 5 bases, with 9 bases sitting between them. Germline CDR1 reads SGDLS; CDR2 reads YYNGEE. This CDR3 spans 12 amino acids. In DNA, the CDR3 is TGTGCCAGCAGCCTCAACACGTATGGCTACACCTTC. Its protein is CASSLNTYGYTF. The full variable domain, in which reference TRBV9 and TRBJ1-2 provide the parts outside the CDR3, is DSGVTQTPKHLITATGQRVTLRCSPRSGDLSVYWYQQSLDQGLQFLIQYYNGEERAKGNILERFSAQQFPDLHSELNLSSLELGDSALYFCASSLNTYGYTFGSGTRLTVV.

This clonotype was picked up a small number of times. The chain has TRBV20-1 and TRBJ2-3; the match to TRBD2 covers 10 bases. Per germline, CDR1 DFQATT and CDR2 SNEGSKA (reference sequence). The CDR3 is 14 residues long. V dropped 3 bases and J dropped 6; count of bases not matched to a gene: 6. The CDR3 coding sequence is TGCAGTGCTAGTCTAGCGGGAGTTGCCGATACGCAGTATTTT. It is translated as CSASLAGVADTQYF.

The gene calls are TRBV18 and TRBJ2-6, with a possible D match to TRBD2 (6 bases). The CDR3 has 16 residues. CDR1 and CDR2 (germline): KGHSH, LQKENI. The V and J ends lost 3 bases and 1 base respectively, with 10 bases between them. The CDR3 nucleotides are TGTGCCAGCTCACCGGGTCGGGAGTCTGGGGCCAACGTCCTGACTTTC. It yields the protein CASSPGRESGANVLTF.

This clonotype was observed at least ten times. In DNA, the CDR3 is TGCAGTGCTAGAGATCGGGTGGTAGGGATCTATGGCTACACCTTC. It translates to CSARDRVVGIYGYTF. The chain couples TRBV20-1 to TRBJ1-2, with D uncertain. Looked up from germline, CDR1 is DFQATT and CDR2 is SNEGSKA (reference sequence). The V gene lost 0 bases and the J gene lost 4 bases, with 15 bases spanning the gap. The CDR3 has 15 amino acids.

CDR3 DNA sequence: TGTGCCAGCAGTTACCTAGGGGGGGCCTACGAGCAGTACTTC. Protein: CASSYLGGAYEQYF. V and J are TRBV6-5 and TRBJ2-7, with a tentative D call TRBD2 (7 bases). The CDR3 has 14 residues. V lost 2 bases, J lost 2 bases, and 10 bases lay in between. Germline V gene lookup returns CDR1 MNHEY and CDR2 SVGAGI.